This T cell receptor beta chain was obtained from a study of shared clonotypes between healthy human individuals. Findings and limits, study-wide: Rarefaction exposed incomplete sorted-subset sequencing despite large depth.

Germline values: CDR1 SQVTM, CDR2 ANQGSEA. The CDR3 is 17 amino acids. J lost 2 bases, V lost 4 bases, and 11 bases had no gene match. Details on this clone: Its antigen is undetermined.

Data came from immunoSEQ multiplex PCR; TCRdb stores just in-frame clones and leaves some out. The sample gives around 1.6 million clones, around 98% of which show up once; roughly 0.45% is in the top ten. The chain has TRBV29-1 and TRBJ2-3, with TRBD2 matching 11 bases. Sequenced input: naive CD4+ T cells sorted from blood. The subset here: CD45RA+ positively selected. This receptor was identified in a man aged 25 to 40 in good health. The CDR3 is CSVVPGTSGGVTDTQYF. DNA for the CDR3: TGCAGCGTTGTCCCCGGGACTAGCGGAGGCGTCACAGATACGCAGTATTTT.